Following are 18 T cell receptor beta chains from one sample sequenced in a study of blood T cells in healthy people across ages. Next came a second PCR, run for roughly 6 to 11 cycles, which used a sample-barcoded 5' primer along with a J-beta primer mix. From the 5' RACE reads, TCRdb called clonotypes with MiXCR, one entry per CDR3 protein. The sample comprises approximately 960,000 distinct CDR3 sequences, almost 30% of which are singletons, and 10% rests with the top ten. The sample also formed part of further work on T cells of mothers and their children.

Material for sequencing was blood. These receptors were collected from a woman aged 40 to 50 in good health.

The rearrangement uses TRBV7-2 and TRBJ2-1, with a weak D call TRBD2 (7 bases). V dropped 6 bases and J dropped 0 bases, with 15 bases sitting between them. This CDR3 spans 16 amino acids. Germline V gene sequence: CDR1 SGHTA, CDR2 FQGNSA. CDR3 in DNA: TGTGCCAGCAGGACCGGCGGGGGCTTCTCCTACAATGAGCAGTTCTTC. This codes for CASRTGGGFSYNEQFF.

At least ten counts were recorded for this clonotype. The gene calls are TRBV4-1 and TRBJ1-1; the match to TRBD1 covers 8 bases. From germline, CDR1 is MGHRA and CDR2 YSYEKL. The trim removed 5 bases at V and 1 base at J, leaving 6 bases unmatched. CDR3 size: 15 residues. CDR3 amino acids: CASSFTGTGNTEAFF. CDR3 bases: TGCGCCAGCAGCTTTACCGGGACAGGGAACACTGAAGCTTTCTTT.

The table lists this clonotype with many counts. The CDR3 DNA is TGCAGTGCTAGGGTGTCAGGGGGTAGCAATCAGCCCCAGCATTTT. Translation gives CSARVSGGSNQPQHF. This chain uses TRBV20-1 with TRBJ1-5; 7 nucleotides match TRBD1. Germline CDR1 DFQATT, CDR2 SNEGSKA (reference sequence). The CDR3 covers 15 residues. V shed 3 bases, J shed 0 bases, and the junction held 5 bases outside the gene matches.

The gene calls are TRBV29-1 and TRBJ1-5; TRBD1 might be the D (5 bases). The ends were cut back, 4 bases at V and 6 bases at J, with 16 bases in the middle. The CDR3 has 14 residues. Germline V gene sequence: CDR1 SQVTM, CDR2 ANQGSEA. In DNA form, the CDR3 reads TGCAGCGTTGCCGAGGGAGGGGATGCTCAGCCCCAGCATTTT. It is translated as CSVAEGGDAQPQHF.

V usage is TRBV15 and J usage is TRBJ1-2; perhaps TRBD1 as D (5 bases). Trimming removed 2 bases from V and 3 bases from J, with 13 bases in between. There are 15 residues in the CDR3. Germline V CDR1 and CDR2: LNHNV, YYDKDF (reference sequence). This chain's CDR3 is CATSRSRERDYGYTF. CDR3 DNA sequence: TGTGCCACCAGCAGAAGCAGGGAGCGGGACTATGGCTACACCTTC.

This chain connects TRBV5-1 to TRBJ2-3, with 14 bases lining up with TRBD2. The CDR3 has 18 amino acids. Losses at the gene ends were 4 bases for V and 1 base for J; bases not matched to a gene: 8. Germline V lookup: CDR1 SGHRS, CDR2 YFSETQ. The CDR3 region has the DNA TGCGCCAGCAGCCGGACAGGACTAGCGGGGGGAGGCACAGATACGCAGTATTTT. Residues: CASSRTGLAGGGTDTQYF. The full variable domain, completed using reference TRBV5-1 and TRBJ2-3, is KAGVTQTPRYLIKTRGQQVTLSCSPISGHRSVSWYQQTPGQGLQFLFEYFSETQRNKGNFPGRFSGRQFSNSRSEMNVSTLELGDSALYLCASSRTGLAGGGTDTQYFGPGTRLTVL.

The chain joins TRBV6-5 to TRBJ1-3; D gene uncertain. Germline V gene sequence: CDR1 MNHEY, CDR2 SVGAGI. Trimming removed 6 bases at V and 0 bases at J, with 12 bases between. This CDR3 region has 15 residues. The CDR3 protein is CASSDFRSSGNTIYF. For the CDR3, the DNA is TGTGCCAGCAGCGACTTCCGGAGCTCTGGAAACACCATATATTTT.

This clonotype came up a few times. A single base separates this from a much larger clone, so it may be a read error. This chain links TRBV20-1 with TRBJ2-1; 8 bases map to TRBD2. The J call may not be correct, given that the DNA end is closer to TRBJ2-7. Germline V lookup: CDR1 DFQATT, CDR2 SNEGSKA (reference sequence). This CDR3 spans 14 amino acids. The CDR3 sequence is CSARSAGGYNEQYF. CDR3 DNA sequence: TGCAGTGCTAGATCCGCGGGGGGATACAATGAGCAGTACTTC.

The CDR3 DNA reads TGTGCCAGCAGGCTGACAGGTCACGGGCAGTTCTTC. As protein: CASRLTGHGQFF. This chain joins TRBV3-1 and TRBJ2-1, with a possible D match to TRBD1 (6 bases). Germline V lookup: CDR1 LGHDT, CDR2 YNNKEL (reference sequence). V gave up 6 bases and J gave up 12 bases, with 15 bases separating them. The CDR3 loop spans 12 amino acids.

The sample holds many counts of this clonotype. The rearrangement uses TRBV6-6 and TRBJ2-5; 8 bases are shared with TRBD1. Germline V gene sequence: CDR1 MNHNY, CDR2 SVGAGI (reference sequence). There are 15 residues in the CDR3. Trimming took 4 bases from V and 4 from J; bases not matched to a gene: 8. The CDR3 loop is CASSSTDREVETQYF. The CDR3 DNA follows: TGTGCCAGCAGTTCTACGGACAGGGAGGTAGAGACCCAGTACTTC.

This chain joins TRBV7-6 and TRBJ1-1, with a possible D match to TRBD1 (6 bases). Trimming took 1 base from V and 4 from J, leaving 10 bases between them. The V gene's germline CDR1 is SGHVS and CDR2 FNYEAQ. The CDR3 consists of 14 residues. The CDR3 DNA reads as TGTGCCAGCAGCTTAGGACAGGAGAGCACTGAAGCTTTCTTT. Translating gives CASSLGQESTEAFF.

This clonotype was counted ten times or more. The rearrangement links TRBV20-1 to TRBJ2-5; 14 bases match TRBD2. J lost 4 bases, V lost 0 bases, and 13 bases had no gene match. In germline, CDR1 is DFQATT, CDR2 SNEGSKA (reference sequence). The CDR3 runs to 19 residues. Written as DNA, the CDR3 is TGCAGTGCTAGAGATGGGCAAGGACTAGCGGGGGGACCCTCAGAGACCCAGTACTTC. Protein product: CSARDGQGLAGGPSETQYF.

The chain is built from TRBV7-9 and TRBJ1-2; tentatively, D is TRBD1 (5 bases). The CDR3 spans 13 residues. Germline V gives CDR1 SEHNR, CDR2 FQNEAQ (reference sequence). The V end was cut by 6 bases, the J end by 8 bases, with 16 bases between. The CDR3 protein is CASSPGREWGYTF. CDR3 DNA: TGTGCCAGCAGTCCAGGGAGGGAGTGGGGCTACACCTTC.

The sample holds a few counts of this clonotype. The chain uses TRBV20-1 and TRBJ2-7; D gene ambiguous. Germline V gives CDR1 DFQATT, CDR2 SNEGSKA (reference sequence). The CDR3 extends over 12 amino acids. Trimming cost V 2 bases and J 5 bases, with 10 bases left between them. Here the CDR3 reads CSARSARHEQYF. CDR3 nucleotide sequence: TGCAGTGCTAGATCGGCTCGCCACGAGCAGTACTTC.

The V and J genes are TRBV4-1 and TRBJ2-3; D is unresolved. V was clipped by 2 bases and J by 1 base, with 16 bases between them. This CDR3 contains 17 residues. CDR1 and CDR2 (germline): MGHRA, YSYEKL. CDR3 amino acids: CASSQTPGAGGTDTQYF. In DNA form, the CDR3 reads TGCGCCAGCAGCCAAACCCCAGGAGCTGGGGGCACAGATACGCAGTATTTT.

This clonotype was seen more than once but under ten times. The genes are TRBV12-3 or TRBV12-4 and TRBJ1-4; no reliable D call. V was trimmed by 3 bases and J by 6 bases, leaving 11 bases between them. The CDR3 is 14 residues long. CDR3 residues: CASSLYSTDEKLFF. The CDR3 DNA follows: TGTGCCAGCAGTTTGTACAGCACGGATGAAAAACTGTTTTTT.

This clonotype was observed a handful of times. The rearrangement links TRBV11-1 to TRBJ1-1, with a possible D match to TRBD1 (5 bases). From germline, CDR1 is SGHAT and CDR2 FQDESV (reference sequence). The CDR3 spans 15 residues. Trimming removed 2 bases at V and 6 bases at J, with 16 bases between. The CDR3 DNA reads TGTGCCAGCAGCTTATCTCGGGACTTTGGTCCTGAAGCTTTCTTT. Protein product: CASSLSRDFGPEAFF.

On this clonotype itself: A much larger clone differs by one base, so this may be a read error. The V and J genes are TRBV6-5 and TRBJ2-1; D remains unclear. Germline CDR1 and CDR2: MNHEY and SVGAGI. This CDR3 is built from 14 residues. DNA of the CDR3: TGTGCCAACAGTTACGGAACCTCCTACAATGAGCAGTTCTTC. Translation gives CANSYGTSYNEQFF.